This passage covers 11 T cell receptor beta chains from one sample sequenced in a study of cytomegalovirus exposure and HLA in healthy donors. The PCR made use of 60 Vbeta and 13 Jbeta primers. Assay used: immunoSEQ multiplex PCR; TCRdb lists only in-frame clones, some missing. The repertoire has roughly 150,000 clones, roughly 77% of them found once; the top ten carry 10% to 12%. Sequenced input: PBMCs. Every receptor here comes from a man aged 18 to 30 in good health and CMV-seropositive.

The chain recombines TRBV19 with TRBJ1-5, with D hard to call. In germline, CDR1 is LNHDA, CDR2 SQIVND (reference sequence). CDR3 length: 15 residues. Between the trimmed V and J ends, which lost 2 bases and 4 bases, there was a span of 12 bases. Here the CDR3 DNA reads TGTGCCAGTAGTATAACCCCTCCCCGGAATCAGCCCCAGCATTTT. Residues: CASSITPPRNQPQHF.

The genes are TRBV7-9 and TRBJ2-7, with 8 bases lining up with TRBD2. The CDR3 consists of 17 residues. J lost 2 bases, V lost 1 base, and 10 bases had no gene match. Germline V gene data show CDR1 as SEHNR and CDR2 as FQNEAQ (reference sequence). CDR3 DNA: TGTGCCAGCAGCTTAGATCCCAGCGGGGGTCCAACCTACGAGCAGTACTTC. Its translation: CASSLDPSGGPTYEQYF.

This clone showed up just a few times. CDR3 sequence reads: CASRKGLAGGYNEQFF. DNA for the CDR3: TGTGCCAGCAGGAAGGGACTAGCGGGAGGTTACAATGAGCAGTTCTTC. The chain uses TRBV7-9 and TRBJ2-1; TRBD2 matches 15 bases. CDR1 and CDR2 from the germline V gene are SEHNR and FQNEAQ (reference sequence). Trimming removed 6 bases from V and 4 bases from J; junction bases left unmatched: 4. CDR3 length: 16 amino acids.

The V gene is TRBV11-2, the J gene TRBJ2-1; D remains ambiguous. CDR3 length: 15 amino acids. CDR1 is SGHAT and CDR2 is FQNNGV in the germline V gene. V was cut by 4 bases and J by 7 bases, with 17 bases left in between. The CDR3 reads CASSSSSFRGNEQFF. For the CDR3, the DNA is TGTGCCAGCAGCTCCTCCTCATTCAGAGGAAATGAGCAGTTCTTC. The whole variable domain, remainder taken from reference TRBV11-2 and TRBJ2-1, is EAGVAQSPRYKIIEKRQSVAFWCNPISGHATLYWYQQILGQGPKLLIQFQNNGVVDDSQLPKDRFSAERLKGVDSTLKIQPAKLEDSAVYLCASSSSSFRGNEQFFGPGTRLTVL.

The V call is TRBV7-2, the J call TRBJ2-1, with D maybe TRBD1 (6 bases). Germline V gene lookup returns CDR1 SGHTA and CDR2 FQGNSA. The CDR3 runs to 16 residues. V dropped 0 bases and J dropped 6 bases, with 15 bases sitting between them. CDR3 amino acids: CASSLAAAGESNEQFF. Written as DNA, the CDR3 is TGTGCCAGCAGCTTAGCAGCGGCAGGGGAGAGCAATGAGCAGTTCTTC.

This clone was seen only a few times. CDR3 sequence: CASRQTPLPGSYNEQFF. In DNA form, the CDR3 reads TGTGCCAGCCGCCAGACACCTTTACCGGGATCATACAATGAGCAGTTCTTC. The genes are TRBV5-4 and TRBJ2-1; a possible D gene is TRBD2 (5 bases). Germline V gene lookup returns CDR1 SGHNT and CDR2 YYREEE (reference sequence). The CDR3 runs 17 residues. The V gene lost 7 bases and the J gene lost 4 bases, with 24 bases spanning the gap.

The DNA of the CDR3 is TGTGCCAGCTCACCACGAAAGACAGCCACCAATGAAAAACTGTTTTTT. Protein: CASSPRKTATNEKLFF. The chain combines TRBV18 with TRBJ1-4; D is perhaps TRBD1 (5 bases). The V gene's germline CDR1 is KGHSH and CDR2 LQKENI. There are 16 residues in the CDR3. The V gene lost 1 base and the J gene lost 5 bases, with 14 bases spanning the gap. Full variable domain (remainder filled in from reference TRBV18 and TRBJ1-4): NAGVMQNPRHLVRRRGQEARLRCSPMKGHSHVYWYRQLPEEGLKFMVYLQKENIIDESGMPKERFSAEFPKEGPSILRIQQVVRGDSAAYFCASSPRKTATNEKLFFGSGTQLSVL.

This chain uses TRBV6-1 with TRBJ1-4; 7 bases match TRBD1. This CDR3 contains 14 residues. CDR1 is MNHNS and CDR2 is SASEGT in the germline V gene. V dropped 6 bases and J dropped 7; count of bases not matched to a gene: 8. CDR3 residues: CASRLWQGGEKLFF. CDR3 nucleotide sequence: TGTGCCAGCAGGTTGTGGCAGGGGGGTGAAAAACTGTTTTTT.

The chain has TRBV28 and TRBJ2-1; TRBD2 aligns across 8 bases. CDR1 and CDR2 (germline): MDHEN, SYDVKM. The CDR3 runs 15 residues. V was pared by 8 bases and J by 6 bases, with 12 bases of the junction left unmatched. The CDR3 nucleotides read TGTGCCAGCTGGGCTAGCGGGCTCCGGGTCAATGAGCAGTTCTTC. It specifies CASWASGLRVNEQFF.

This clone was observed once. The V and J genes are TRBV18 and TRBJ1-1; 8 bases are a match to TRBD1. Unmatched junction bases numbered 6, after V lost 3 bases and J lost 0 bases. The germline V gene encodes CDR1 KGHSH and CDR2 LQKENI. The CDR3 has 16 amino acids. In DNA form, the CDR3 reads TGTGCCAGCTCACCGAAACACAGGGGGGTGAACACTGAAGCTTTCTTT. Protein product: CASSPKHRGVNTEAFF.

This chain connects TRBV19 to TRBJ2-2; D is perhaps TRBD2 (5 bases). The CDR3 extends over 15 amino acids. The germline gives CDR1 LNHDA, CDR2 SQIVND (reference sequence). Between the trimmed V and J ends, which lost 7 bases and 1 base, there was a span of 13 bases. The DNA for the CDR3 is TGTGCCAGTATTCAAGGACGGGAGAACACCGGGGAGCTGTTTTTT. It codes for CASIQGRENTGELFF.